These 8 T cell receptor beta chains came from one sample sequenced in a study of blood T cell repertoires in COVID-19. Profiling relied on immunoSEQ multiplex PCR, and the TCRdb table lists in-frame clones only, not all of them. Among fewer than 200,000 clones listed, 90% to 95% were seen once. The sample comprised peripheral blood. All receptors derive from a woman between 45 and 60 years old with acute or convalescent COVID-19.

The chain recombines TRBV5-8 with TRBJ2-1; 11 positions agree with TRBD1. The CDR3 has 14 amino acids. CDR1 is SGHTS, CDR2 YDEGEE, per germline. Unmatched junction bases numbered 5, after V lost 6 bases and J lost 6 bases. This CDR3 is CASITGTGGNEQFF. In DNA form, the CDR3 reads TGTGCCAGCATTACCGGGACAGGGGGCAATGAGCAGTTCTTC.

The chain recombines TRBV30 with TRBJ1-3; TRBD1 matches at 8 bases. The germline V gene encodes CDR1 GTSNPN and CDR2 SVGIG (reference sequence). There are 13 residues in the CDR3. V shed 8 bases and J 5 bases; nucleotides not matched to a gene: 8. The CDR3 spells CAVQTGARNTIYF. The CDR3 region has the DNA TGTGCCGTCCAGACAGGGGCCAGAAACACCATATATTTT. Complete variable domain (other parts from reference TRBV30 and TRBJ1-3): SQTIHQWPATLVQPVGSPLSLECTVEGTSNPNLYWYRQAAGRGLQLLFYSVGIGQISSEVPQNLSASRPQDRQFILSSKKLLLSDSGFYLCAVQTGARNTIYFGEGSWLTVV.

The genes are TRBV10-3 and TRBJ1-1, with unresolved D. Looked up from germline, CDR1 is ENHRY and CDR2 is SYGVKD. Trimming pared 3 bases from V and 7 bases from J, leaving 9 bases between. The CDR3 has 12 residues. CDR3 protein: CAISDGSYEAFF. As DNA, the CDR3 is TGTGCCATCAGTGACGGGAGCTATGAAGCTTTCTTT.

The genes are TRBV7-2 and TRBJ1-1, with D perhaps TRBD1 (5 bases). Germline CDR1 and CDR2: SGHTA and FQGNSA. Trimming took 4 bases from V and 6 from J, leaving 18 bases between them. The CDR3 spans 15 residues. The CDR3 nucleotides are TGTGCCAGCAGCTCCAGCGGGGGGAGAACCTCTGAAGCTTTCTTT. Amino acids: CASSSSGGRTSEAFF.

The chain couples TRBV9 to TRBJ1-1; tentative D call: TRBD1 (5 bases). There are 13 residues in the CDR3. In germline, CDR1 is SGDLS, CDR2 YYNGEE. The V and J ends lost 0 bases and 7 bases respectively, with 10 bases between them. CDR3 residues: CASSVDMGLEAFF. As DNA, the CDR3 is TGTGCCAGCAGCGTAGATATGGGACTTGAAGCTTTCTTT.

This rearrangement joins TRBV29-1 to TRBJ1-5; no clear D gene. The V end lost 4 bases, the J end lost 0 bases, and 7 bases lay between the germline ends. Germline V gene data show CDR1 as SQVTM and CDR2 as ANQGSEA. CDR3 length: 13 residues. The CDR3 protein is CSVVADSNQPQHF. CDR3 DNA sequence: TGCAGCGTTGTAGCAGATAGCAATCAGCCCCAGCATTTT.

The V gene is TRBV19, the J gene TRBJ1-5, with 7 positions matching TRBD1. The junction had 17 bases not matched to a gene; V was cut back by 5 bases and J by 7 bases. From germline, CDR1 is LNHDA and CDR2 SQIVND (reference sequence). The CDR3 covers 17 residues. CDR3 bases: TGTGCCAGTAGTTCATACCCTCGACAGGGTGTTAGGCAGCCCCAGCATTTT. Its protein is CASSSYPRQGVRQPQHF. Full variable domain (missing parts from reference TRBV19 and TRBJ1-5): DGGITQSPKYLFRKEGQNVTLSCEQNLNHDAMYWYRQDPGQGLRLIYYSQIVNDFQKGDIAEGYSVSREKKESFPLTVTSAQKNPTAFYLCASSSYPRQGVRQPQHFGDGTRLSIL.

The CDR3 sequence: CAISYGQHNGYTF. CDR3 nucleotides: TGTGCCATCAGTTACGGACAGCACAATGGCTACACCTTC. The chain joins TRBV10-3 to TRBJ1-2; TRBD1 might be the D (6 bases). V dropped 5 bases and J dropped 6 bases, with 13 bases sitting between them. The germline gives CDR1 ENHRY, CDR2 SYGVKD. The CDR3 is 13 residues long.